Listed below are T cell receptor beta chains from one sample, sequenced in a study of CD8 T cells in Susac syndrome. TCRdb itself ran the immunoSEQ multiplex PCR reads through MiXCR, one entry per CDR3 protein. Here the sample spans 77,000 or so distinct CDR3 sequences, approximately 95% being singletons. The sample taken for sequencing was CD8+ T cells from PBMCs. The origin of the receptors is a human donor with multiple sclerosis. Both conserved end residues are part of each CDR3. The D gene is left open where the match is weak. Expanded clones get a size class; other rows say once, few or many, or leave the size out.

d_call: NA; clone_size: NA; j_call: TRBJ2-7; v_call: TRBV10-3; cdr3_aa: CAISPGGVGVEQYF; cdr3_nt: TGTGCCATCAGCCCCGGAGGGGTAGGGGTCGAGCAGTACTTC
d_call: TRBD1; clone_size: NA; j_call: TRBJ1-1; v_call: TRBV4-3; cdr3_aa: CASSPPGTGTTEAFF; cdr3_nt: TGCGCCAGCAGCCCGCCCGGGACAGGGACCACTGAAGCTTTCTTT
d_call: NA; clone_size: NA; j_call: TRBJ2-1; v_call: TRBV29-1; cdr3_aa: CSVETRGTGGLAVRNEQFF; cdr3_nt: TGCAGCGTTGAAACGCGCGGGACAGGGGGACTAGCGGTCCGTAATGAGCAGTTCTTC
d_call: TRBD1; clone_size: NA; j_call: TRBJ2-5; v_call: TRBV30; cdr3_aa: CAWSRGQGQETQYF; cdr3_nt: TGTGCCTGGAGCCGGGGACAGGGTCAAGAGACCCAGTACTTC
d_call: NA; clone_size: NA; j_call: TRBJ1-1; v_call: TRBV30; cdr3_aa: CAWISGNTEAFF; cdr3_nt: TGTGCCTGGATATCAGGGAACACTGAAGCTTTCTTT
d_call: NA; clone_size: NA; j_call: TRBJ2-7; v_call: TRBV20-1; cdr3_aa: CSASRTDNSYEQYF; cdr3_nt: TGCAGTGCTTCCCGGACGGATAACTCCTACGAGCAGTACTTC
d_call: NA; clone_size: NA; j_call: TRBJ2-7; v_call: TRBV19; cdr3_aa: CASSIYGLNEQYF; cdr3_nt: TGTGCCAGTAGTATCTACGGGCTCAACGAGCAGTACTTC
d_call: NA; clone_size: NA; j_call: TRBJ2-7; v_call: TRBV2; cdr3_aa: CARAGESSYEQHF; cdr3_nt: TGTGCCCGGGCAGGGGAAAGCTCCTACGAGCAGCACTTC
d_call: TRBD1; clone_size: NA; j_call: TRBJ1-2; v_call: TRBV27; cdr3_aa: CASTPGQGANGYTF; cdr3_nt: TGTGCCAGCACCCCGGGACAGGGGGCGAATGGCTACACCTTC
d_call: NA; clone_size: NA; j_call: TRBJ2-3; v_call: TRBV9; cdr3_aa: CASSGGADTQYF; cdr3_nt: TGTGCCAGCAGCGGGGGGGCAGATACGCAGTATTTT
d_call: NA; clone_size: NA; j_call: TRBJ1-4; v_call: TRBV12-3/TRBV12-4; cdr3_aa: CASSLTLLGGALNEKLFF; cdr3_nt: TGTGCCAGCAGTTTAACCCTGTTGGGGGGGGCCCTAAATGAAAAACTGTTTTTT
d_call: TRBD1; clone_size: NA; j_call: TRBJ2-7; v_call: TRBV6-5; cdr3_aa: CASSYSTGGNSYEQYF; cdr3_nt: TGTGCCAGCAGTTACTCGACAGGGGGAAACTCCTACGAGCAGTACTTC
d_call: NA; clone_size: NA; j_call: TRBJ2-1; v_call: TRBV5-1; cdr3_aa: CASSLGWRTYNEQFF; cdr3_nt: TGCGCCAGCAGCTTGGGGTGGCGGACTTACAATGAGCAGTTCTTC
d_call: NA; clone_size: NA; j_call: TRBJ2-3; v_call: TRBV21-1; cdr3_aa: CASRKGQGRTDTQYF; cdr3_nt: TGTGCCAGCAGGAAGGGACAGGGCCGGACAGATACGCAGTATTTT
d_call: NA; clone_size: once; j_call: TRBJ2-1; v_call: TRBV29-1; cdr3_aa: CSVEDRQLLGEQFF; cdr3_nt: TGCAGCGTTGAAGATCGGCAACTCCTGGGAGAGCAGTTCTTC
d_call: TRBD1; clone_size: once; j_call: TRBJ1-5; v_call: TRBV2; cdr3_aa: CASSELQGREQPQHF; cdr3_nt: TGTGCCAGCAGTGAACTACAGGGGCGGGAACAGCCCCAGCATTTT
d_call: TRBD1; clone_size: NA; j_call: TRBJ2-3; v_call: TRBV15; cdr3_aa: CATSSFHGTGGAYTQYF; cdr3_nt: TGTGCCACCAGCAGTTTCCACGGGACAGGGGGCGCGTATACGCAGTATTTT
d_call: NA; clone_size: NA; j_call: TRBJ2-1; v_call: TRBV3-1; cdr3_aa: CASSQGHYNEQFF; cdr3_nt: TGTGCCAGCAGCCAAGGGCACTACAATGAGCAGTTCTTC
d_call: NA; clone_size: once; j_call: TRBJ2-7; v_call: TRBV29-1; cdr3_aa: CSVEQGGIYEQYF; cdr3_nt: TGCAGCGTTGAACAGGGGGGAATCTACGAGCAGTACTTC
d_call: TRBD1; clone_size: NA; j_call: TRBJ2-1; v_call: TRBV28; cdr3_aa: CASSSPATGGHEQFF; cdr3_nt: TGTGCCAGCAGTTCCCCCGCGACAGGGGGCCATGAGCAGTTCTTC
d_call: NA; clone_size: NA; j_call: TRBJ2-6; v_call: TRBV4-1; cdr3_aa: CASSQLIQGANVLTF; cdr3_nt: TGCGCCAGCAGCCAATTAATTCAGGGGGCCAACGTCCTGACTTTC
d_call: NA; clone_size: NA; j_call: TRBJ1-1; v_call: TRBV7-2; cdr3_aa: CASSLGSELTEAFF; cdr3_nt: TGTGCCAGCAGCTTAGGGTCCGAGTTGACTGAAGCTTTCTTT
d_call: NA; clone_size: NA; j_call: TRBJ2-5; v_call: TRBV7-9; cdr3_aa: CASSRPRGEETQYF; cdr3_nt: TGTGCCAGCAGCCGACCCAGGGGTGAAGAGACCCAGTACTTC
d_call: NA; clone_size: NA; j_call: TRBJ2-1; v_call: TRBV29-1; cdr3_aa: CSVDFGGETYNEQFF; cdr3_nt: TGCAGCGTTGACTTCGGGGGAGAGACCTACAATGAGCAGTTCTTC
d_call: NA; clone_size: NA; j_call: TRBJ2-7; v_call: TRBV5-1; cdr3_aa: CASSLVQGLTRSEQYF; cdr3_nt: TGCGCCAGCAGCTTAGTGCAGGGCCTAACCAGGAGCGAGCAGTACTTC
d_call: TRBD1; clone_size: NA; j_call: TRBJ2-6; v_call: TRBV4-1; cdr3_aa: CASSPRQGAFSGANVLTF; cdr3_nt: TGCGCCAGCAGCCCCCGACAGGGGGCCTTCTCTGGGGCCAACGTCCTGACTTTC
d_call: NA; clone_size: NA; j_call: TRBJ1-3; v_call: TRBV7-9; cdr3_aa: CASSRQDTVGNTIYF; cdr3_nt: TGTGCCAGCAGCCGTCAAGATACCGTTGGAAACACCATATATTTT
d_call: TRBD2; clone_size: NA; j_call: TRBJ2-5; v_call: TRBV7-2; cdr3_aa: CASSLDSREGSLGETQYF; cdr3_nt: TGTGCCAGCAGCTTAGATTCGCGGGAGGGCTCCTTGGGAGAGACCCAGTACTTC
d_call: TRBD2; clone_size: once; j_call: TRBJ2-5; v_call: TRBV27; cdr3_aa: CASSRVRESRETQYF; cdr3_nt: TGTGCCAGCAGTCGTGTGCGGGAGAGTCGAGAGACCCAGTACTTC
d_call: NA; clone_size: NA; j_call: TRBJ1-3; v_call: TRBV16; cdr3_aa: CASSPTGRSSGNTIYF; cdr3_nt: TGTGCCAGCAGCCCTACCGGACGGAGCTCTGGAAACACCATATATTTT
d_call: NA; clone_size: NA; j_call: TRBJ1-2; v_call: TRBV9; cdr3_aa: CASSVAGDHGYTF; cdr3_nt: TGTGCCAGCAGCGTAGCAGGTGATCATGGCTACACCTTC
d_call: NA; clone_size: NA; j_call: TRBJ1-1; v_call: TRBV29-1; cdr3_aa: CSVAGREVHTEAFF; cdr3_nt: TGCAGCGTCGCGGGCAGGGAAGTGCACACTGAAGCTTTCTTT
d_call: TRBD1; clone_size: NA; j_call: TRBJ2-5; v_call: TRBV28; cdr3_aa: CASSIQGLGKTQYF; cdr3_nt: TGTGCCAGCAGCATACAGGGGCTAGGGAAGACCCAGTACTTC
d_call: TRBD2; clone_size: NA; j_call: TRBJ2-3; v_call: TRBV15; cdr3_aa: CATSRDQRGVRDTQYF; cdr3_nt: TGTGCCACCAGCAGAGATCAGCGGGGGGTGAGAGATACGCAGTATTTT
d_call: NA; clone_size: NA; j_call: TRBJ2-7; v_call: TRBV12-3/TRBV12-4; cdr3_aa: CASSSSSSGHEQYF; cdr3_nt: TGTGCCAGCAGTTCTTCCTCCTCGGGGCACGAGCAGTACTTC